A selection of T cell receptor beta chains follows, all from one sample in a study of response to subunit inactivated influenza vaccine. TCRdb called the RT-PCR reads again in MiXCR, with one record for every CDR3 protein. The sample includes 500,000 to 550,000 distinct CDR3 sequences, 7.5% to 8.5% of them seen just once. Sequencing used PBMCs from blood, obtained roughly 24 months after vaccination. These receptor sequences come from a man aged 50-75 years who received an inactivated influenza vaccine. Each CDR3 is given with its conserved first and last residue. The D gene is left open where the match is weak. Size is stated for part of the rows, as once, few or many counts, or as a class when the clone is expanded.

CDR3nt | CDR3aa | j_gene | v_gene | d_gene | abundance
TGTGCCAGCTCACCACAGCAGGGGTCCCACGAGCAGTACTTC | CASSPQQGSHEQYF | TRBJ2-7 | TRBV18 | NA | NA
TGCGCCAGCAGCCGAGGTAGTGGGGGCGTCAATGAGCAGTTCTTC | CASSRGSGGVNEQFF | TRBJ2-1 | TRBV5-1 | NA | few
TGTGCCATCAGCACTCTCTCCTACGAGCAGTACTTC | CAISTLSYEQYF | TRBJ2-7 | TRBV10-3 | NA | many
TGTGCCAGCAGCCCTTCCGGGACAGCAATTTATGGCTACACCTTC | CASSPSGTAIYGYTF | TRBJ1-2 | TRBV6-1 | TRBD1 | NA
TGCAGCCAAATCGGGTCAGTTGGTTTTTACAATGAGCAGTTCTTC | CSQIGSVGFYNEQFF | TRBJ2-1 | TRBV29-1 | NA | NA
TGTGCCAGCAGGTTAGCTCTAGCGGGAGGGCGAGAGCAGTACTTC | CASRLALAGGREQYF | TRBJ2-7 | TRBV28 | TRBD2 | many
TGTGCCAGCAGTGCGGGACTAGCTAGCACCGGGGAGCTGTTTTTT | CASSAGLASTGELFF | TRBJ2-2 | TRBV6-2/TRBV6-3 | TRBD2 | many
TGTGCCATCAGTGAGCTGGGGACACAGAATCAGCCCCAGCATTTT | CAISELGTQNQPQHF | TRBJ1-5 | TRBV10-3 | NA | many
TGCAGCGTTGTACTAGCGGGAACAGATACGCAGTATTTT | CSVVLAGTDTQYF | TRBJ2-3 | TRBV29-1 | TRBD2 | NA
TGTGCCAGCAGCCATTCCGCGGGAGTCGGAGGCACAGATACGCAGTATTTT | CASSHSAGVGGTDTQYF | TRBJ2-3 | TRBV7-2 | TRBD2 | many
TGCAGTGCTAGAGATCCAGGGGCGAACACTGAAGCTTTCTTT | CSARDPGANTEAFF | TRBJ1-1 | TRBV20-1 | NA | NA
TGTGCCAGCAGTTTTCGGGGAAACGAGCAGTACTTC | CASSFRGNEQYF | TRBJ2-7 | TRBV12-3/TRBV12-4 | NA | many
TGTGCCAGCAGTTTGGGACTAGCGGGAGTCGAGCAGTACTTC | CASSLGLAGVEQYF | TRBJ2-7 | TRBV28 | TRBD2 | few
TGTGCCATCAGCCGGGAGGACAGGGCGCCCTACGAGCAGTACTTC | CAISREDRAPYEQYF | TRBJ2-7 | TRBV10-3 | NA | few
TGTGCCAGCAGTAAGGAGGGTAATCAGCCCCAGCATTTT | CASSKEGNQPQHF | TRBJ1-5 | TRBV6-2/TRBV6-3 | NA | many
TGTGCCAGCAGTTCCCCCATGGAGCAGTACTTC | CASSSPMEQYF | TRBJ2-7 | TRBV28 | NA | many
TGTGCCAGCAGCGCCGGGACGGACAATCAGCCCCAGCATTTT | CASSAGTDNQPQHF | TRBJ1-5 | TRBV7-2 | NA | many
TGTGCCAGCAGTTCCCGGGACTCGTTTCGGGAGCAGTACTTC | CASSSRDSFREQYF | TRBJ2-7 | TRBV28 | NA | few
TGCAGCGTTGATACCTCTGGGGCCAACGTCCTGACTTTC | CSVDTSGANVLTF | TRBJ2-6 | TRBV29-1 | NA | NA
TGTGCCTGCAGGTCCGGGACGGCCTTCCTCTCTGGAAACACCATATATTTT | CACRSGTAFLSGNTIYF | TRBJ1-3 | TRBV3-1 | NA | once
TGTGCTAGTGGTTTCAACACCGGGGAGCTGTTTTTT | CASGFNTGELFF | TRBJ2-2 | TRBV12-5 | NA | few
TGTGCCAGCAGCGTAGGACTAGCGGCCTACAATGAGCAGTTCTTC | CASSVGLAAYNEQFF | TRBJ2-1 | TRBV9 | TRBD2 | many
TGTGCCAGCAGCCGGAGAGGGGGGTCCTTCAGCCCCTACGAGCAGTACTTC | CASSRRGGSFSPYEQYF | TRBJ2-7 | TRBV3-1 | NA | few
TGTGCCAGCTCACCACTCCTAGCGGGACTCAATGAGCAGTTCTTC | CASSPLLAGLNEQFF | TRBJ2-1 | TRBV18 | TRBD2 | few
TGTGCCACCAGCTCCCTAGCGGGAGGAACCTACAATGAGCAGTTCTTC | CATSSLAGGTYNEQFF | TRBJ2-1 | TRBV15 | TRBD2 | NA
TGCAGTGCTAGGTCGGGACCCGTGGGCGTTCAGTACTTC | CSARSGPVGVQYF | TRBJ2-4 | TRBV20-1 | NA | few
TGCGCCAGCAGCCAAGGCCCACAGGAGGGGGTAGCCAAAAACATTCAGTACTTC | CASSQGPQEGVAKNIQYF | TRBJ2-4 | TRBV4-1 | NA | few
TGTGCCATCAGTGATAGAAAGGGTGCAGATACGCAGTATTTT | CAISDRKGADTQYF | TRBJ2-3 | TRBV10-3 | NA | few
TGCAGCATAGGATACACCGGGGAGCTGTTTTTT | CSIGYTGELFF | TRBJ2-2 | TRBV29-1 | NA | NA
TGTGCCAGCACCATTAACAGGAACACTGAAGCTTTCTTT | CASTINRNTEAFF | TRBJ1-1 | TRBV6-1 | NA | NA
TGCAGTGACAGAATAGCGGGGCAAGAGACCCAGTACTTC | CSDRIAGQETQYF | TRBJ2-5 | TRBV20-1 | TRBD2 | few
TGCGCCAGCAGCTTGATGGGGGGAGGAAACACTGAAGCTTTCTTT | CASSLMGGGNTEAFF | TRBJ1-1 | TRBV5-1 | NA | many
TGCAGTGCTAGAGATCCTGGGACAGGGGTCACTGAAGCTTTCTTT | CSARDPGTGVTEAFF | TRBJ1-1 | TRBV20-1 | TRBD1 | many
TGTGCCAGCAGCTCGTCCCTAGGGGCTTACAATGAGCAGTTCTTC | CASSSSLGAYNEQFF | TRBJ2-1 | TRBV11-2 | NA | NA
TGTGCCAGCACCAGCTTTAGCAATCAGCCCCAGCATTTT | CASTSFSNQPQHF | TRBJ1-5 | TRBV2 | NA | few
TGTGCCACCACGGATAGCGGGGGGATGAACACCGGGGAGCTGTTTTTT | CATTDSGGMNTGELFF | TRBJ2-2 | TRBV12-3/TRBV12-4 | TRBD2 | NA
TGTGCCAGCAGTTGGCCCGGGACAGGCTACGAGCAGTACTTC | CASSWPGTGYEQYF | TRBJ2-7 | TRBV6-5 | TRBD1 | few
TGTGCCAGCAGTTTTCGGTCCACAGATACGCAGTATTTT | CASSFRSTDTQYF | TRBJ2-3 | TRBV28 | NA | many
TGCAGTGCTAGAATCGGACAGGGGAACCAGTACTTC | CSARIGQGNQYF | TRBJ2-5 | TRBV20-1 | TRBD1 | few
TGCAGTGCTAGAGGTGACAGGGTGCGGTCACCCCTCCACTTT | CSARGDRVRSPLHF | TRBJ1-6 | TRBV20-1 | TRBD1 | few
TGTGCCACCAGCGGGCCGGGACAGGGAATTGGTGAGACTGAAGCTTTCTTT | CATSGPGQGIGETEAFF | TRBJ1-1 | TRBV15 | TRBD1 | NA
TGCGCCAGCAGATCCGGGACTAGCGGGGTCCAAGAGACCCAGTACTTC | CASRSGTSGVQETQYF | TRBJ2-5 | TRBV5-1 | TRBD2 | many
TGCAGTGCTAGAGACGTGGGCTTGGCTTTCTTT | CSARDVGLAFF | TRBJ1-1 | TRBV20-1 | NA | NA
TGTGCCAGCAGCGCGGGACAGGCAAACACTGAAGCTTTCTTT | CASSAGQANTEAFF | TRBJ1-1 | TRBV7-2 | TRBD1 | many
TGTGCCAGCAGCGTAGGGTCAGGGCATAATTCACCCCTCCACTTT | CASSVGSGHNSPLHF | TRBJ1-6 | TRBV9 | NA | few
TGCAGTGCCCGACAGGGACTTCTAGCCAAAAACATTCAGTACTTC | CSARQGLLAKNIQYF | TRBJ2-4 | TRBV20-1 | NA | NA
TGTGCCAGCAGCCAGTACAAGTTCCAAGAGACCCAGTACTTC | CASSQYKFQETQYF | TRBJ2-5 | TRBV7-8 | NA | NA
TGCGCCAGCAGTTTGGTACCAGCTTCGAGCTCCTACAATGAGCAGTTCTTC | CASSLVPASSSYNEQFF | TRBJ2-1 | TRBV5-1 | NA | few
TGTGCCAGCAGTTTAGGTGGGGTCCGCGATGAGCAGTTCTTC | CASSLGGVRDEQFF | TRBJ2-1 | TRBV27 | NA | once
TGCAGTGCCAGGGACCCTGAAAAACTGTTTTTT | CSARDPEKLFF | TRBJ1-4 | TRBV20-1 | NA | few
TGTGCCACCAGTGATTTTAAGACTAGCGGGGGCCCGGTAGGCAATGAGCAGTTCTTC | CATSDFKTSGGPVGNEQFF | TRBJ2-1 | TRBV24-1 | TRBD2 | many
TGCAGCGTTGGGGGGGGGACAGGAGGCTCCTACGAGCAGTACTTC | CSVGGGTGGSYEQYF | TRBJ2-7 | TRBV29-1 | NA | NA
TGTGCCAGCAGCCTGGGAAGACCGGGACATAATGGGGCCAACGTCCTGACTTTC | CASSLGRPGHNGANVLTF | TRBJ2-6 | TRBV3-1 | NA | few